The 14 T cell receptor beta chains given below trace back to one sample, sequenced in a study of beta chain features in type 1 diabetes. The study, taken as a whole, reports: Shorter TCRB CDR3s, moderately but significantly so, marked every one of the four CD4+ subsets in Type 1 diabetes patients.

What these receptors recognize is not known. The study reverse transcribed the entire isolated RNA, so it sequenced expressed TCRB transcripts. The protocol was immunoSEQ multiplex PCR, while the TCRdb copy is restricted to in-frame clones and leaves out a portion. This sample carries hundreds of thousands of clones, roughly 13% of them seen once, and the ten largest clones take 0.035% to 0.045%. What was sequenced was naive CD4+ T cells from blood. These receptors were taken from a man younger than 35 with type 1 diabetes.

The gene calls are TRBV7-9 and TRBJ1-2, with D possibly TRBD1 on 6 matching bases. V was shortened by 4 bases and J by 7 bases, with 7 bases between the two germline ends. This CDR3 has 11 residues. Looked up from germline, CDR1 is SEHNR and CDR2 is FQNEAQ (reference sequence). Written as DNA, the CDR3 is TGTGCCAGCAGCTCGGACAGTGGCTACACCTTC. Its protein product is CASSSDSGYTF. Filled out from reference TRBV7-9 and TRBJ1-2, the complete variable domain reads DTGVSQNPRHKITKRGQNVTFRCDPISEHNRLYWYRQTLGQGPEFLTYFQNEAQLEKSRLLSDRFSAERPKGSFSTLEIQRTEQGDSAMYLCASSSDSGYTFGSGTRLTVV.

The chain employs TRBV28 and TRBJ2-2, with D unresolved. The CDR3 length is 12 residues. Germline values: CDR1 MDHEN, CDR2 SYDVKM. CDR3 loop: CSSVSGTGELFF. DNA of the CDR3: TGTTCCTCAGTATCCGGGACCGGGGAGCTGTTTTTT.

The chain employs TRBV5-4 and TRBJ2-1; TRBD2 aligns across 12 bases. Per the germline V gene, CDR1 is SGHNT and CDR2 is YYREEE (reference sequence). This CDR3 has 15 residues. V gave up 4 bases and J gave up 6 bases; unmatched junction bases: 5. CDR3 DNA: TGTGCCAGCAGCACTAGCGGGGGGCTAGTCAATGAGCAGTTCTTC. Its translation is CASSTSGGLVNEQFF.

This clone showed up just a few times. V is TRBV18 and J is TRBJ2-5; D uncertain. Trimming pared 4 bases from V and 2 bases from J, leaving 11 bases between. The length of the CDR3 is 14 residues. The germline CDR1 and CDR2 sequences are KGHSH and LQKENI. This CDR3 reads CASSLASSQETQYF. CDR3 DNA: TGTGCCAGCTCACTCGCCAGCTCACAAGAGACCCAGTACTTC.

This clone has more than one count but fewer than ten. The rearrangement joins TRBV7-9 to TRBJ2-1; no firm D call. This CDR3 has 13 amino acids. V was shortened by 3 bases and J by 4 bases, with 7 bases between the two germline ends. The germline V gene encodes CDR1 SEHNR and CDR2 FQNEAQ (reference sequence). The CDR3 DNA sequence: TGTGCCAGCAGCTTCGCACAGTACAATGAGCAGTTCTTC. This translates into CASSFAQYNEQFF.

There are a few counts of this clone. The rearrangement joins TRBV11-1 to TRBJ2-7; either TRBD1 or TRBD2 may fit D (5 bases each). CDR1 and CDR2 (germline): SGHAT, FQDESV (reference sequence). Trimming cost V 5 bases and J 0 bases, with 11 bases left between them. The CDR3 contains 14 residues. For the CDR3, the DNA is TGTGCCAGCAGCCACCGGGACCGCTCCTACGAGCAGTACTTC. This sequence encodes CASSHRDRSYEQYF.

V gene TRBV4-1 combines with J gene TRBJ2-7; possibly TRBD1 for D (6 bases). The CDR3 is 15 residues long. V dropped 4 bases and J dropped 1 base, with 14 bases sitting between them. The germline V gene has CDR1 MGHRA and CDR2 YSYEKL. The CDR3 spells CASSPRQVVSYEQYF. The DNA of the CDR3 is TGCGCCAGCAGCCCGAGACAGGTAGTATCCTACGAGCAGTACTTC.

This clone occurred a few times. This chain uses TRBV28 with TRBJ2-1; 9 bases are a match to TRBD1. CDR1 MDHEN and CDR2 SYDVKM come from the germline V gene. CDR3 size: 13 residues. V lost 0 bases and J lost 12; bases outside the gene matches: 3. The CDR3 DNA sequence: TGTGCCAGCAGTTTATGGGACAGGGGTATGCAGTTCTTC. As protein: CASSLWDRGMQFF.

The V and J genes are TRBV9 and TRBJ2-3, with D unclear. CDR1 is SGDLS, CDR2 YYNGEE, per germline. V lost 2 bases and J 2 bases, leaving 6 bases between the germline ends. The CDR3 length is 13 residues. In nucleotides, the CDR3 is TGTGCCAGCAGCGTCTACTACACAGATACGCAGTATTTT. Protein sequence: CASSVYYTDTQYF.

This chain links TRBV18 with TRBJ2-1, with 8 bases aligning to TRBD2. The V gene's germline CDR1 is KGHSH and CDR2 LQKENI. This CDR3 has 16 amino acids. V lost 1 base, J lost 9 bases, and 11 bases stayed unmatched. The CDR3 loop is CASSPRIPAGVREQFF. CDR3 in DNA: TGTGCCAGCTCACCACGAATTCCAGCGGGAGTTCGTGAGCAGTTCTTC.

This clone was seen more than once but under ten times. This chain connects TRBV6-5 to TRBJ1-2; no clear D. V shed 2 bases and J shed 4 bases, with 8 bases lying between them. Germline V gives CDR1 MNHEY, CDR2 SVGAGI. The CDR3 contains 13 residues. The CDR3 reads CASSYRERYGYTF. The CDR3 nucleotides are TGTGCCAGCAGTTACAGGGAACGCTATGGCTACACCTTC.

The chain couples TRBV5-1 to TRBJ2-7, with 9 bases fitting TRBD2. V lost 0 bases and J lost 6; bases outside the gene matches: 4. Germline V gene lookup returns CDR1 SGHRS and CDR2 YFSETQ. CDR3 length: 14 residues. The chain's CDR3 is CASSLVAGVAEQYF. CDR3 nucleotide sequence: TGCGCCAGCAGCTTGGTAGCGGGAGTCGCCGAGCAGTACTTC.

This clone was seen more than once but under ten times. Here the CDR3 reads CASSEVGVGYEQYF. The CDR3 coding sequence is TGTGCCAGCAGTGAAGTGGGTGTCGGGTACGAGCAGTACTTC. This rearrangement joins TRBV25-1 to TRBJ2-7; no clear D gene. CDR3 length: 14 residues. Trimming pared 2 bases from V and 4 bases from J, leaving 12 bases between. The germline gives CDR1 MGHDK, CDR2 SYGVNS.

The chain couples TRBV11-2 to TRBJ1-2; D gene unclear. V was clipped by 0 bases and J by 0 bases, with 14 bases between them. The CDR3 totals 17 residues. Germline CDR1 reads SGHAT; CDR2 reads FQNNGV. Here the CDR3 reads CASSLDLGRLANYGYTF. The CDR3 nucleotides read TGTGCCAGCAGCTTAGATCTCGGACGGTTAGCTAACTATGGCTACACCTTC.